This T cell receptor (beta chain) was observed in a study of blood T cell repertoires in COVID-19. Study as a whole: Acute-phase and convalescent COVID-19 samples originated in the United States, Italy and Spain. Sources were T cells, B-cell-depleted T cells, or PBMCs; the material itself was cDNA or gDNA.

In the authors' methods: Using reference gene primer amplification, nucleated cell counts were estimated. This table comes from immunoSEQ multiplex PCR, and its TCRdb copy is limited to in-frame clones, with some not included. V and J calls and clone size are as listed in that table; D and trimming were resolved from the DNA. The sample has 300,000 to 400,000 clones, around 87% seen once; the top ten hold around 7.8%. The receptor's source is a woman in her forties or fifties who had recovered from COVID-19. The material sequenced was peripheral blood.

CDR3 in DNA: TGTGCCTGGACTAAGGGGGGGATGGGTACGCAGTATTTT. Encoded protein: CAWTKGGMGTQYF. The chain is built from TRBV30 and TRBJ2-3, with D perhaps matching TRBD2 (7 bases). Germline CDR1 is GTSNPN and CDR2 is SVGIG (reference sequence). Trimming cost V 4 bases and J 8 bases, with 16 bases left between them. The CDR3 has 13 residues. The whole variable domain, filled in from reference TRBV30 and TRBJ2-3, reads SQTIHQWPATLVQPVGSPLSLECTVEGTSNPNLYWYRQAAGRGLQLLFYSVGIGQISSEVPQNLSASRPQDRQFILSSKKLLLSDSGFYLCAWTKGGMGTQYFGPGTRLTVL.